These T cell receptor beta chains were read from a single sample in a study of T cells expressing NK-cell markers. TCRdb processed the 5' RACE reads again and assigns one entry to each CDR3 protein, with no DNA. Here the sample table reports roughly 390,000 distinct CDR3 sequences. Sequenced: blood T cells: a sorted CD56 or NKG2C T cell subset, CD4+ or CD8+ T cells, or bulk PBMC T cells (not recorded which). Receptor source: a man aged 18-75 years in good health. Both conserved end residues are part of each CDR3. The order of the fields is J gene, V gene, CDR3 protein.

J: TRBJ2-3
V: TRBV12-3/TRBV12-4
CDR3: CASSLATRGAQYF

J: TRBJ2-1
V: TRBV30
CDR3: CVGLGSNEQFF

J: TRBJ2-6
V: TRBV11-2
CDR3: CASKLTGKAGANVLTF

J: TRBJ2-1
V: TRBV15
CDR3: CATSRVGAGKGNEQFF

J: TRBJ1-1
V: TRBV6-5
CDR3: CASSSLGQGKGTEAFF

J: TRBJ2-3
V: TRBV4-2
CDR3: CASSPYPHDRWIGTDTQYF

J: TRBJ1-2
V: TRBV18
CDR3: CASSPQTGEMGYGYTF

J: TRBJ2-4
V: TRBV11-2
CDR3: CASSLVETSGRNIQYF

J: TRBJ1-6
V: TRBV27
CDR3: CASSLGRSYNSPLHF

J: TRBJ2-6
V: TRBV7-2
CDR3: CASSTTGLPGANVLTF

J: TRBJ2-6
V: TRBV5-5
CDR3: CASSPRGANVLTF

J: TRBJ2-3
V: TRBV12-3/TRBV12-4
CDR3: CASSPRLSGVRTDTQYF

J: TRBJ1-6
V: TRBV10-3
CDR3: CAISESSGNSPLHF

J: TRBJ2-4
V: TRBV9
CDR3: CASSERSRTGKNIQYF